The rows below give T cell receptor beta chains drawn from one sample of a study of post-analysis software for immune sequencing data. TCRdb analysed the PCR reads with MiXCR anew, one entry per CDR3 protein. Of about 620,000 distinct CDR3 sequences listed, about 40% were seen once; the top ten hold under 2%. Sequencing was performed on blood. These receptors all stem from a girl aged 5-17 years with multiple sclerosis. CDR3s include the opening cysteine and the closing phenylalanine or tryptophan. The D gene is left open where the match is weak. The listing skips clone size in some rows; elsewhere it reads once, few, many or a size class.

D	size	V	J	CDR3	DNA
-	-	TRBV20-1	TRBJ1-1	CSADFNTEAFF	TGCAGTGCGGACTTTAACACTGAAGCTTTCTTT
-	-	TRBV5-1	TRBJ2-7	CASSLGPPSAYEQYF	TGCGCCAGCAGCCTGGGACCGCCCAGCGCCTACGAGCAGTACTTC
-	once	TRBV13	TRBJ1-2	CASSFPPSYTF	TGTGCCAGCAGCTTCCCACCCAGCTACACCTTC
-	few	TRBV7-9	TRBJ2-6	CASSLAGAWANVLTF	TGTGCCAGCAGCTTAGCAGGGGCTTGGGCCAACGTCCTGACTTTC
-	-	TRBV7-2	TRBJ1-3	CASTFDPVSGNTIYF	TGTGCCAGCACTTTTGATCCGGTCTCTGGAAACACCATATATTTT
-	-	TRBV6-5	TRBJ2-2	CASSYVAGSYSTGELFF	TGTGCCAGCAGTTACGTGGCGGGGTCCTATTCCACCGGGGAGCTGTTTTTT
TRBD1	-	TRBV12-3/TRBV12-4	TRBJ2-3	CASSPTDRGEDTQYF	TGTGCCAGCAGCCCTACCGACAGGGGAGAGGATACGCAGTATTTT
-	few	TRBV6-5	TRBJ1-1	CASQGSIMNTEAFF	TGTGCCAGCCAGGGTAGCATCATGAACACTGAAGCTTTCTTT
-	-	TRBV29-1	TRBJ1-1	CSAPGVGNTEAFF	TGCAGCGCCCCAGGGGTCGGGAACACTGAAGCTTTCTTT
-	-	TRBV10-3	TRBJ2-4	CAISESDWRESKNIQYF	TGTGCCATCAGTGAGTCCGACTGGAGAGAGTCCAAAAACATTCAGTACTTC
TRBD1	-	TRBV12-3/TRBV12-4	TRBJ1-2	CASRPTGAKAYGYTF	TGTGCCAGCAGACCAACAGGGGCTAAAGCGTATGGCTACACCTTC
-	few	TRBV6-4	TRBJ2-1	CASTRLPYNEQFF	TGTGCCAGCACGAGGCTACCCTACAATGAGCAGTTCTTC
TRBD1	-	TRBV5-5	TRBJ1-1	CASSFPIRQGDTEAFF	TGTGCCAGCAGCTTCCCTATTCGACAGGGAGACACTGAAGCTTTCTTT
-	-	TRBV12-3/TRBV12-4	TRBJ2-1	CASRLVADNEQFF	TGTGCCAGTAGGTTAGTCGCGGACAATGAGCAGTTCTTC
TRBD2	few	TRBV5-1	TRBJ2-2	CASSGTSGVNTGELFF	TGCGCCAGCAGCGGGACTAGCGGGGTTAACACCGGGGAGCTGTTTTTT
TRBD2	few	TRBV7-2	TRBJ2-7	CASSLVGGLADRSYEQYF	TGTGCCAGCAGCTTAGTTGGGGGACTAGCGGACCGCTCCTACGAGCAGTACTTC